Listed here are 12 T cell receptor beta chains from one sample, sequenced in a study of T cell repertoires in cytomegalovirus infection. TCRdb ran MiXCR on the reads and lists one entry per CDR3 protein. The table shows some 600,000 distinct CDR3 sequences, with 20% to 25% occurring only once. The sequencing input was CD8+ T cells from PBMCs. The receptors derive from a human donor in good health (CMV status not recorded). Some clones in this sample may be carry-over from other donors' samples.

In this sample, this clonotype turned up a few times. The chain is built from TRBV7-6 and TRBJ1-1; D unclear. The CDR3 length is 16 residues. The germline V and J ends were trimmed by 1 base and 5 bases, with 17 bases remaining between them. The germline V gene encodes CDR1 SGHVS and CDR2 FNYEAQ. CDR3 sequence: CASSLVRESWATEAFF. DNA for the CDR3: TGTGCCAGCAGCTTAGTGCGGGAATCATGGGCGACTGAAGCTTTCTTT.

This clonotype came up a few times. The J gene is TRBJ2-7, the V gene TRBV6-5, with D perhaps matching TRBD1 (5 bases). There are 17 residues in the CDR3. Germline values: CDR1 MNHEY, CDR2 SVGAGI. V was clipped by 0 bases and J by 2 bases, with 17 bases between them. CDR3 residues: CASSYSQGFPPTYEQYF. As DNA, the CDR3 is TGTGCCAGCAGTTACTCCCAGGGTTTCCCGCCTACCTACGAGCAGTACTTC.

This clonotype appeared many times. The V gene is TRBV6-2 or TRBV6-3, the J gene TRBJ2-6; D not resolved. The ends were cut back, 4 bases at V and 0 bases at J, with 19 bases in the middle. This CDR3 is 19 amino acids long. The V gene's germline CDR1 is MNHEY and CDR2 SVGEGT. CDR3 coding DNA: TGTGCCAGCAGTTCTCCGAAGTACTCCTCCCTCTCTGGGGCCAACGTCCTGACTTTC. Translation gives CASSSPKYSSLSGANVLTF.

The J gene is TRBJ2-7, the V gene TRBV2; 9 bases match TRBD2. The CDR3 contains 13 residues. V shed 4 bases and J 7 bases; nucleotides not matched to a gene: 5. The germline CDR1 and CDR2 sequences are SNHLY and FYNNEI. The CDR3 loop is CASSVGLAYEQYV. CDR3 coding DNA: TGTGCCAGCAGTGTAGGACTAGCGTATGAGCAGTACGTC.

Ten or more counts support this clonotype. The chain links TRBV7-6 to TRBJ2-1, with D perhaps matching TRBD1 or TRBD2 (5 bases each). CDR1 is SGHVS and CDR2 is FNYEAQ in the germline V gene. This CDR3 is built from 14 residues. V lost 5 bases and J 7 bases, leaving 15 bases between the germline ends. The CDR3: CASSPRGPGNEQFF. In DNA form, the CDR3 reads TGTGCCAGCAGCCCCCGGGGCCCGGGGAATGAGCAGTTCTTC.

The table lists this clonotype with many counts. The chain recombines TRBV7-6 with TRBJ2-5, with D possibly TRBD2 on 5 matching bases. Germline values: CDR1 SGHVS, CDR2 FNYEAQ. This CDR3 is 13 amino acids long. The V and J ends lost 5 bases and 5 bases respectively, with 12 bases between them. The CDR3 DNA is TGTGCCAGCAGCCATTCACCGGGGGAGACCCAGTACTTC. Translated, it gives CASSHSPGETQYF.

This clonotype occurred many times. This chain links TRBV7-2 with TRBJ1-2; D remains ambiguous. The CDR3 covers 11 residues. In germline, CDR1 is SGHTA, CDR2 FQGNSA. CDR3 loop: CATREGYGYTF. DNA of the CDR3: TGTGCTACGAGGGAGGGCTATGGCTACACCTTC.

This clonotype was seen more than once but under ten times. The rearrangement links TRBV7-9 to TRBJ1-4, with 9 bases matching TRBD1. Germline assignment: CDR1 SEHNR and CDR2 FQNEAQ (reference sequence). The CDR3 covers 15 residues. V shed 5 bases and J 6 bases; nucleotides not matched to a gene: 7. CDR3 sequence reads: CASSKSRDRDEKLFF. DNA of the CDR3: TGTGCCAGCAGCAAGAGCCGGGACAGGGATGAAAAACTGTTTTTT.

This chain links TRBV20-1 with TRBJ2-3; 8 bases are a match to TRBD2. Germline V lookup: CDR1 DFQATT, CDR2 SNEGSKA (reference sequence). The CDR3 length is 18 residues. Trimming cost V 2 bases and J 6 bases; bases outside gene matches: 19. The CDR3 nucleotides are TGCAGTGCTAGAACGGGGCCCTTAGCGGGGCGAACTATCGATACGCAGTATTTT. Translated, it gives CSARTGPLAGRTIDTQYF.

Points on this clonotype: A clone one base away is much larger, so this may be a read error. The genes are TRBV7-3 and TRBJ2-4; D is possibly TRBD1 (5 bases). Germline V gives CDR1 SGHTA, CDR2 FQGTGA. The CDR3 is 13 residues long. The CDR3 reads CASSGSGLDIQNF. CDR3 sequence (DNA): TGTGCCAGCAGTGGCAGTGGGCTGGACATTCAGAACTTC.

The chain has TRBV28 and TRBJ2-1; 12 bases fit TRBD2. CDR3 size: 16 residues. Germline loops: CDR1 MDHEN, CDR2 SYDVKM. J lost 7 bases, V lost 7 bases, and 11 bases had no gene match. CDR3 nucleotides: TGTGCCAGCAACCCGACCAGGACTAGCGGGGTAAATGAGCAGTTCTTC. Its translation: CASNPTRTSGVNEQFF.

The V call is TRBV19, the J call TRBJ1-1, with a weak D call TRBD1 (5 bases). Germline loops: CDR1 LNHDA, CDR2 SQIVND (reference sequence). Trimming took 6 bases from V and 7 from J, leaving 18 bases between them. The CDR3 extends over 14 amino acids. For the CDR3, the DNA is TGTGCCAGTAGCCTCCGGTGGACACCCAGTGAAGCTTTCTTT. Protein: CASSLRWTPSEAFF.